This passage covers 8 T cell receptor beta chains from one sample sequenced in a study of T cell responses to AZD1222 COVID-19 vaccine (dated by TCRdb to the early 2020s). Library construction relied on the immunoSEQ multiplex PCR assay. TCRdb took this table from immuneACCESS and kept in-frame rearrangements with V and J called. Such tables lack part of the clones; where checked against another copy, unresolved V genes explain under half of the gap, and the rest is unexplained. The sample records about 130,000 clones, around 90% of which are singletons. The biggest ten clones account for 1.5% to 2% of the sample. The sample's time point label is to be understood as: baseline before first vaccination. The sequencing here drew on peripheral blood, taken on day 0 of AZD1222 vaccination. Every receptor here comes from an adult in good health.

The chain is built from TRBV7-2 and TRBJ1-5, with TRBD1 identical over 8 bases. The CDR3 consists of 15 residues. The V segment lost 2 bases and the J segment 6 bases; nucleotides outside the gene matches: 6. Per the germline V gene, CDR1 is SGHTA and CDR2 is FQGNSA. As DNA, the CDR3 is TGTGCCAGCAGCTTATACAGGGGGTCGGTTCAGCCCCAGCATTTT. It codes for CASSLYRGSVQPQHF.

The V call is TRBV7-8, the J call TRBJ1-4; D is unclear. V was cut by 1 base and J by 5 bases, with 11 bases left in between. This CDR3 has 15 residues. Germline V gene sequence: CDR1 SGHVS, CDR2 FQNEAQ. CDR3 protein: CASSLGGVGNEKLFF. CDR3 nucleotide sequence: TGTGCCAGCAGCTTAGGGGGAGTCGGGAATGAAAAACTGTTTTTT.

The chain recombines TRBV7-9 with TRBJ2-3, with TRBD2 matching 7 bases. Germline CDR1 and CDR2: SEHNR and FQNEAQ (reference sequence). J gave up 2 bases and V 5 bases, and 4 bases lay outside the gene matches. The CDR3 loop spans 14 amino acids. Here the CDR3 DNA reads TGTGCCAGCAGCGGACTAGTAACCACAGATACGCAGTATTTT. Its translation is CASSGLVTTDTQYF.

The chain employs TRBV19 and TRBJ2-3; D is unresolved. This CDR3 contains 17 residues. Germline lookup yields CDR1 LNHDA and CDR2 SQIVND (reference sequence). The V and J ends lost 1 base and 2 bases respectively, with 16 bases between them. The chain's CDR3 is CASSIVSARGVTDTQYF. The CDR3 region has the DNA TGTGCCAGTAGTATAGTCAGTGCGAGAGGAGTCACAGATACGCAGTATTTT.

The chain has TRBV19 and TRBJ2-1; D may correspond to TRBD1 or TRBD2 (5 bases each). CDR1 LNHDA and CDR2 SQIVND come from the germline V gene (reference sequence). The CDR3 runs to 14 residues. The germline V and J ends were trimmed by 5 bases and 4 bases, with 12 bases remaining between them. The CDR3 region has the DNA TGTGCCAGTAGTTTCGGGGCGGGTTACAATGAGCAGTTCTTC. Protein: CASSFGAGYNEQFF.

This clone was recorded a few times. V usage is TRBV5-1 and J usage is TRBJ1-6; D remains ambiguous. This CDR3 has 15 amino acids. V lost 0 bases, J lost 7 bases, and 11 bases lay in between. Germline CDR1 reads SGHRS; CDR2 reads YFSETQ. The DNA for the CDR3 is TGCGCCAGCAGCTTGGAGGCGGGGTCCAATTCACCCCTCCACTTT. Its translation: CASSLEAGSNSPLHF. The complete variable domain, with remaining parts taken from reference TRBV5-1 and TRBJ1-6, reads KAGVTQTPRYLIKTRGQQVTLSCSPISGHRSVSWYQQTPGQGLQFLFEYFSETQRNKGNFPGRFSGRQFSNSRSEMNVSTLELGDSALYLCASSLEAGSNSPLHFGNGTRLTVT.

The rearrangement joins TRBV28 to TRBJ1-2; unclear D gene. This CDR3 has 13 amino acids. V was trimmed by 6 bases and J by 3 bases, leaving 11 bases between them. Germline CDR1 and CDR2: MDHEN and SYDVKM. CDR3 bases: TGTGCCAGCAGCTTACTAGGAGACTATGGCTACACCTTC. Translated, it gives CASSLLGDYGYTF.

V usage is TRBV5-4 and J usage is TRBJ2-7, with TRBD2 matching over 11 bases. J was trimmed by 1 base and V by 3 bases; bases with no gene match: 3. Germline V CDR1 and CDR2: SGHNT, YYREEE (reference sequence). The CDR3 extends over 15 amino acids. CDR3 loop: CASSYSGGASYEQYF. As DNA, the CDR3 is TGTGCCAGCAGCTATAGCGGGGGGGCATCCTACGAGCAGTACTTC.